This TCR beta chain was observed in a study of post-analysis software for immune sequencing data. Overall study context: Included among the disease courses, which were recorded for the cohort, were relapsing-remitting, secondary progressive and progressive-relapsing multiple sclerosis.

TCR beta libraries were prepared from cDNA with unique molecular identifiers. From about 1 to 10 million T cells, 450,000 to 550,000 cDNA molecules were obtained. TCRdb analysed the PCR reads with MiXCR anew, one entry per CDR3 protein. The repertoire holds about 260,000 distinct CDR3 sequences, with approximately 34% as singletons. This clonotype has a count of ten or more. Its antigen is unidentified. General study findings and limits: Patients had higher frequencies than controls of a few TRBV segments, including TRBV5-6, TRBV5-1 and TRBV20-1. Significantly decreased normalized Chao1 diversity was recorded for multiple sclerosis patients relative to controls. Pronounced co-clustering by F measure was evident among identically batched samples.

Trimming left V 2 bases short and J 1 base short, with 8 bases between. The CDR3 spans 14 residues. The germline V gene has CDR1 SGHRS and CDR2 YFSETQ. Sample: blood. V and J are TRBV5-1 and TRBJ2-3, with D maybe TRBD2 (5 bases). The origin of this receptor is a girl aged 10 to 17 with multiple sclerosis. The CDR3 spells CASSFRGRTDTQYF. The CDR3 DNA reads TGCGCCAGCAGCTTTCGGGGTCGCACAGATACGCAGTATTTT.